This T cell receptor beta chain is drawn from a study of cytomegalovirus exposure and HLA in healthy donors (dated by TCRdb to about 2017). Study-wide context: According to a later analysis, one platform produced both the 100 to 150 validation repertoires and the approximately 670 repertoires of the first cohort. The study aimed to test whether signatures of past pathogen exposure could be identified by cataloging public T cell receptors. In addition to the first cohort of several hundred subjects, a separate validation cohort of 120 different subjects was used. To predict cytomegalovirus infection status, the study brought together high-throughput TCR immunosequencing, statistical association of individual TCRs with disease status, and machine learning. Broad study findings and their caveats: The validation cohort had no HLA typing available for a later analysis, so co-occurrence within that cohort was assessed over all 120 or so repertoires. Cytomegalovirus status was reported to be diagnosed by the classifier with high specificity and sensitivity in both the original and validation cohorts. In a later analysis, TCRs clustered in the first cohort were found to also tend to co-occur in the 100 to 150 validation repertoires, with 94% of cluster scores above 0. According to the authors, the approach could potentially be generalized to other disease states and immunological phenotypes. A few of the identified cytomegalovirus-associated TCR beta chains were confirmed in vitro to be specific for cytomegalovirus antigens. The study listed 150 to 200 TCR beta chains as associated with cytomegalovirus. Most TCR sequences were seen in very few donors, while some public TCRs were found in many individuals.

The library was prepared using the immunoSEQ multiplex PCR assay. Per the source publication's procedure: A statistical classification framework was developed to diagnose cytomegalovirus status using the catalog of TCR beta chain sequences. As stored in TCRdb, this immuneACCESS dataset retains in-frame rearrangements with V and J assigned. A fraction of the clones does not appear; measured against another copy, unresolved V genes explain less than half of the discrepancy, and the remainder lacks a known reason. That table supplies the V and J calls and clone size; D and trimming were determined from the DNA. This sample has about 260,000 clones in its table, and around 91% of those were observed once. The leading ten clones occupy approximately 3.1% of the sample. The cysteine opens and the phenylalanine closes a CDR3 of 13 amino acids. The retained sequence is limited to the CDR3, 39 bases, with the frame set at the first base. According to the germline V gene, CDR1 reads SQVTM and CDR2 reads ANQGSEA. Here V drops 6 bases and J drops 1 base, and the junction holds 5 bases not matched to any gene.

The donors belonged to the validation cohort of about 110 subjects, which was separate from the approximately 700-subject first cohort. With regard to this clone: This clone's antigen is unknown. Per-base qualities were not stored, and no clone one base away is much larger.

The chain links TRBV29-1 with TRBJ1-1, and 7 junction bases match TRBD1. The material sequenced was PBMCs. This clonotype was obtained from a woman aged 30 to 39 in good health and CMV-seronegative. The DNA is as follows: TGCAGCGTATGGACAGGAGGGAACACTGAAGCTTTCTTT. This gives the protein CSVWTGGNTEAFF.